This T cell receptor beta chain derives from a study of CD8 T cells in Susac syndrome. RNA amounts of roughly 0.5 to 1 ug underwent reverse transcription with random hexamers. Multiplex immunoSEQ PCR targeted 54 Vbeta and 13 Jbeta TCR beta segments. TCRdb itself ran the immunoSEQ multiplex PCR reads through MiXCR, one entry per CDR3 protein. The sample lists more than 85,000 distinct CDR3 sequences, 96% occurring once. The CDR3 covers 15 residues. With V trimmed by 0 bases and J by 2 bases, 2 bases remained unmatched. The germline V gene has CDR1 ENHRY and CDR2 SYGVKD. Sequencing of TCR beta was performed on blood CD8+ T cells and on blood CD4+ T cells. Negative isolation yielded the CD8+ and CD4+ T cells, while FACS enriched the TEMRA cells.

This chain joins TRBV10-3 and TRBJ2-3, with 7 bases identical to TRBD2. The sequencing sample was made of CD4+ T cells from PBMCs. The source is a human donor in good health. The CDR3: CAISESQRDTDTQYF. As DNA, the CDR3 is TGTGCCATCAGTGAGTCCCAGCGGGACACAGATACGCAGTATTTT.